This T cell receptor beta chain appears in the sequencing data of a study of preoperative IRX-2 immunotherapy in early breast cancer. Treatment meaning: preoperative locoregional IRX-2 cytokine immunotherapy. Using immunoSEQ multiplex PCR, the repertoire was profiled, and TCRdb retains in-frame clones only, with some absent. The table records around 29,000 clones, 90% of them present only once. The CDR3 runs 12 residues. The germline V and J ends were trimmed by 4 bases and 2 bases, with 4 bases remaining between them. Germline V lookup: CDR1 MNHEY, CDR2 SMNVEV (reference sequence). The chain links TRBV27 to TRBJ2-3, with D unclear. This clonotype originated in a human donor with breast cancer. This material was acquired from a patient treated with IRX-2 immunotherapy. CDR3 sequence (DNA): TGTGCCAGCAGTTCCCACACAGATACGCAGTATTTT. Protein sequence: CASSSHTDTQYF.